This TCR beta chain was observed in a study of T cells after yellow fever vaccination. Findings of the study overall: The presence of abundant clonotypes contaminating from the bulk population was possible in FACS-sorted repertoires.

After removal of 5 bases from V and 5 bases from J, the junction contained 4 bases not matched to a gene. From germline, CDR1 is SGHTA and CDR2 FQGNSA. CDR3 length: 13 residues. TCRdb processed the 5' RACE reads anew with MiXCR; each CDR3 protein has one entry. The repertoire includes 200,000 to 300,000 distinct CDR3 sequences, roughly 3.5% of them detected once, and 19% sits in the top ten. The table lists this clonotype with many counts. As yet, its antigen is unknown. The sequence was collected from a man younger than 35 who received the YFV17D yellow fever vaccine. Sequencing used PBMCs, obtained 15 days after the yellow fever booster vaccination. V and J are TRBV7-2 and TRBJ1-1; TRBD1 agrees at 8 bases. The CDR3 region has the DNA TGTGCCAGCAGCGCCCGACAGGGGACTGAAGCTTTCTTT. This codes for CASSARQGTEAFF.